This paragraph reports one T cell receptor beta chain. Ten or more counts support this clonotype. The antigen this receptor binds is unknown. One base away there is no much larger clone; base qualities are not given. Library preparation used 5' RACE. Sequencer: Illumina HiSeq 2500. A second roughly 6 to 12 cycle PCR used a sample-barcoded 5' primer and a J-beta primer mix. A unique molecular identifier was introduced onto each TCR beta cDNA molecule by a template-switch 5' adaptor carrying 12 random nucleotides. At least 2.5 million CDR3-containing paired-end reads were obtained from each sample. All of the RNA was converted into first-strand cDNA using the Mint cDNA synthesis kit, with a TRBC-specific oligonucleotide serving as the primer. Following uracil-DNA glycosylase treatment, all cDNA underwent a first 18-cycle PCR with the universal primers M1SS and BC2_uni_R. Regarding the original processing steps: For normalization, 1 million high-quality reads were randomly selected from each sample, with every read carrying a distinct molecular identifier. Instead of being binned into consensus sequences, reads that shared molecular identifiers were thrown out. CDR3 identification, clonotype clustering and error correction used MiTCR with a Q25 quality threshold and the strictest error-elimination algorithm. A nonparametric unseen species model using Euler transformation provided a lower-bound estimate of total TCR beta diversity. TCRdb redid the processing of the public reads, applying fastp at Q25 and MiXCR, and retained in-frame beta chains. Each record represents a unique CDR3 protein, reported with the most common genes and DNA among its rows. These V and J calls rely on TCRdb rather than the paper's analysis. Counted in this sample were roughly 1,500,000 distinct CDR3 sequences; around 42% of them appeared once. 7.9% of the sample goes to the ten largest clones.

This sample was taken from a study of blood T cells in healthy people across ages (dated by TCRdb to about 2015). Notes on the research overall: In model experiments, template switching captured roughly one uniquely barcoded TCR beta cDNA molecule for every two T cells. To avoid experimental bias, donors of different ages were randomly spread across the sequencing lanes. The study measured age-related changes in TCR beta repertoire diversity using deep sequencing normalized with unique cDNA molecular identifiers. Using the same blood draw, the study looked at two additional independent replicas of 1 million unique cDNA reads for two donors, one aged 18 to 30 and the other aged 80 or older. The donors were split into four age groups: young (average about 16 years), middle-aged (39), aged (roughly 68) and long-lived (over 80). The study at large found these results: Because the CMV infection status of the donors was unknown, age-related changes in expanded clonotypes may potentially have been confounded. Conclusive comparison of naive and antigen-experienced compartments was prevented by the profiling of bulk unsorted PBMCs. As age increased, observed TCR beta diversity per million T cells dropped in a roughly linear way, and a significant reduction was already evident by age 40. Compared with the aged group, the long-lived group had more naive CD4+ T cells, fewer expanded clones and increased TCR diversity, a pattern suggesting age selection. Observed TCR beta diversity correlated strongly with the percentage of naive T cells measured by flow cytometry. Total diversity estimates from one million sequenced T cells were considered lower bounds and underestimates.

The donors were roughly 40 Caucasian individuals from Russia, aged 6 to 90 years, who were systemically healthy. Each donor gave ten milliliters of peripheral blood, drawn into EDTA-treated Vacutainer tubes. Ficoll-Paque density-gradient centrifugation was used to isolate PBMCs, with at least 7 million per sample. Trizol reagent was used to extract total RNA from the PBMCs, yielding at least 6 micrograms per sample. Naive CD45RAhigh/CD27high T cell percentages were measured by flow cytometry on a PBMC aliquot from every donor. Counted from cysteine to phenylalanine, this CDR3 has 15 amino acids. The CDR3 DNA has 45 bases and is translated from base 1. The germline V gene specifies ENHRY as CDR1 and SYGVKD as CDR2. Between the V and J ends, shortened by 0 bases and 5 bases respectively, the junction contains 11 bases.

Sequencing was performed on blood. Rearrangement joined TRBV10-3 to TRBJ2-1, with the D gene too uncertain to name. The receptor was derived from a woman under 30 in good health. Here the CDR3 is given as CAISESLGQNNEQFF. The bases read TGTGCCATCAGTGAGTCGTTGGGCCAAAACAATGAGCAGTTCTTC.